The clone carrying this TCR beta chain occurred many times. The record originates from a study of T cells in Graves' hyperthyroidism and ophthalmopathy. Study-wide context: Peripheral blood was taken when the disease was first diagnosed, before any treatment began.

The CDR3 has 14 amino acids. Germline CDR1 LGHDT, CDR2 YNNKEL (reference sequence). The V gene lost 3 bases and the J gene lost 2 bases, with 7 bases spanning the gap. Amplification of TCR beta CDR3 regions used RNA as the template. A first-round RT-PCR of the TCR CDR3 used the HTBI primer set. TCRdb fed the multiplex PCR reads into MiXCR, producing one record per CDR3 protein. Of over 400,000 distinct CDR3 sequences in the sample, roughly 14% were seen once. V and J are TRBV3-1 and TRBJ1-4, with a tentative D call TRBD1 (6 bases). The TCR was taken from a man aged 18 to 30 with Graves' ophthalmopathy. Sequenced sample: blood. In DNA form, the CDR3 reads TGTGCCAGCAGCCACACAGGGACTAATGAAAAACTGTTTTTT. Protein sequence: CASSHTGTNEKLFF.